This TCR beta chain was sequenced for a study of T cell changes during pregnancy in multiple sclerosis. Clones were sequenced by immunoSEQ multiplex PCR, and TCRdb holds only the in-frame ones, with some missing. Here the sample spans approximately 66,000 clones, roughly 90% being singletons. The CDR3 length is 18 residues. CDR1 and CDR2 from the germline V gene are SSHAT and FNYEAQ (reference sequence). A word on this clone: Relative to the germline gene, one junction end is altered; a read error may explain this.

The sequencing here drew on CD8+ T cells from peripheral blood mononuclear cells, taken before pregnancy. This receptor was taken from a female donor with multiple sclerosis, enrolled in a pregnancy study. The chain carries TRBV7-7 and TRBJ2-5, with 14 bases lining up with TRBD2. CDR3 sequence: CASSSGLAGGLSEETQYF. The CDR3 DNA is TGTGCTAGCAGCTCTGGACTAGCGGGGGGCTTATCGGAAGAGACCCAGTACTTC.